A single sample gave rise to the 26 T cell receptor beta chains below, sequenced in a study of blood T cell repertoires in COVID-19. The repertoire was sequenced with immunoSEQ multiplex PCR; TCRdb's copy has only in-frame clones and lacks some. The table records 300,000 to 450,000 clones, 80% to 90% of them present only once. Specimen: PBMCs or T cells enriched from blood (not recorded which). Receptors were obtained from a man aged 25 to 40 who had recovered from COVID-19.

The V call is TRBV19, the J call TRBJ1-1; 11 bases match TRBD1. The CDR3 has 16 residues. CDR1 is LNHDA and CDR2 is SQIVND in the germline V gene (reference sequence). Trimming took 8 bases from V and 4 from J; bases not matched to a gene: 12. Here the CDR3 reads CASRFRGTGGSTEAFF. The DNA of the CDR3 is TGTGCCAGTCGGTTTAGGGGGACAGGGGGGAGCACTGAAGCTTTCTTT.

This rearrangement joins TRBV11-3 to TRBJ2-5, with 7 bases aligning to TRBD2. The J segment lost 7 bases and the V segment lost 6 bases, leaving 8 bases of the junction unmatched. From germline, CDR1 is SGHNT and CDR2 YENEEA. The CDR3 sequence is 13 residues long. CDR3 residues: CASRNGASGTQYF. The CDR3 nucleotides read TGTGCCAGCAGAAATGGGGCTAGCGGGACCCAGTACTTC. The whole variable domain, remainder taken from reference TRBV11-3 and TRBJ2-5, is EAGVVQSPRYKIIEKKQPVAFWCNPISGHNTLYWYLQNLGQGPELLIRYENEEAVDDSQLPKDRFSAERLKGVDSTLKIQPAELGDSAVYLCASRNGASGTQYFGPGTRLLVL.

V gene TRBV30 combines with J gene TRBJ2-3, with D uncertain. V dropped 1 base and J dropped 3 bases, with 5 bases sitting between them. The CDR3 is made up of 12 amino acids. CDR1 and CDR2 (germline): GTSNPN, SVGIG (reference sequence). The DNA of the CDR3 is TGTGCCTGGAGTGCCGGGACAGATACGCAGTATTTT. This encodes CAWSAGTDTQYF. The full variable domain, completed using reference TRBV30 and TRBJ2-3, is SQTIHQWPATLVQPVGSPLSLECTVEGTSNPNLYWYRQAAGRGLQLLFYSVGIGQISSEVPQNLSASRPQDRQFILSSKKLLLSDSGFYLCAWSAGTDTQYFGPGTRLTVL.

The chain carries TRBV4-2 and TRBJ1-1; D not certain. CDR3 length: 16 amino acids. Trimming took 0 bases from V and 5 from J, leaving 16 bases between them. CDR1 LGHNA and CDR2 YNFKEQ come from the germline V gene. CDR3 residues: CASSQDRNGVWTEAFF. CDR3 bases: TGTGCCAGCAGCCAAGATAGGAACGGGGTATGGACTGAAGCTTTCTTT.

J is TRBJ2-7 and V is TRBV11-2, with TRBD2 identical over 9 bases. Germline V lookup: CDR1 SGHAT, CDR2 FQNNGV. V shed 1 base and J 2 bases; nucleotides not matched to a gene: 3. CDR3 length: 15 residues. CDR3 sequence reads: CASSLGTSGPYEQYF. The CDR3 DNA is TGTGCCAGCAGCTTAGGAACTAGCGGGCCCTACGAGCAGTACTTC.

The V gene is TRBV6-5, the J gene TRBJ1-5; tentative D call: TRBD1 (5 bases). CDR3 length equals 15 residues. Germline V lookup: CDR1 MNHEY, CDR2 SVGAGI. Trimming took 5 bases from V and 1 from J, leaving 12 bases between them. CDR3 sequence: CASSPRQRSNQPQHF. The DNA for the CDR3 is TGTGCCAGCAGTCCAAGACAGAGAAGCAATCAGCCCCAGCATTTT.

The sample holds one count of this clone. The V call is TRBV2, the J call TRBJ1-5; 11 bases map to TRBD1. Losses at the gene ends were 5 bases for V and 6 bases for J; bases not matched to a gene: 6. This CDR3 has 15 residues. The germline CDR1 and CDR2 sequences are SNHLY and FYNNEI. The CDR3 sequence is CASSRGQGAAQPQHF. CDR3 DNA sequence: TGTGCCAGCAGTCGTGGACAGGGGGCAGCTCAGCCCCAGCATTTT.

The chain couples TRBV6-6 to TRBJ1-2; 8 bases align to TRBD1. Germline trimming cut 3 bases from V and 7 bases from J; bases unmatched to any gene: 7. Germline CDR1 reads MNHNY; CDR2 reads SVGAGI (reference sequence). There are 14 residues in the CDR3. CDR3 region: CASSYSTGAGGYTF. Here the CDR3 DNA reads TGTGCCAGCAGTTATTCGACAGGGGCCGGTGGCTACACCTTC.

The chain employs TRBV6-2 or TRBV6-3 and TRBJ2-7, with D perhaps matching TRBD1 (6 bases). Trimming removed 2 bases at V and 6 bases at J, with 8 bases between. This CDR3 region has 12 residues. Germline values: CDR1 MNHEY, CDR2 SVGEGT. This CDR3 is CASSYTGIEQYF. The CDR3 nucleotides read TGTGCCAGCAGTTACACAGGGATCGAGCAGTACTTC.

The chain has TRBV6-2 or TRBV6-3 and TRBJ2-7; the match to TRBD2 covers 10 bases. This CDR3 contains 14 residues. Germline lookup yields CDR1 MNHEY and CDR2 SVGEGT. With V trimmed by 5 bases and J by 5 bases, 6 bases remained unmatched. CDR3 coding DNA: TGTGCCAGCAGTACCCCTAGCGGGGGTCACGAGCAGTACTTC. Translation: CASSTPSGGHEQYF.

This clone was seen once. V usage is TRBV27 and J usage is TRBJ1-5, with TRBD1 identical over 10 bases. V was pared by 0 bases and J by 2 bases, with 7 bases of the junction left unmatched. Germline values: CDR1 MNHEY, CDR2 SMNVEV (reference sequence). The CDR3 length is 18 residues. The CDR3 DNA reads as TGTGCCAGCAGTTTATCTAGACCCGGGACAGGGGGCAATCAGCCCCAGCATTTT. The encoded protein is CASSLSRPGTGGNQPQHF.

CDR3 protein: CASNSRGGTDTQYF. The CDR3 DNA sequence: TGTGCCAGCAACTCCAGGGGTGGCACAGATACGCAGTATTTT. V usage is TRBV2 and J usage is TRBJ2-3; tentatively, D is TRBD1 (6 bases). V shed 7 bases and J shed 1 base, with 12 bases lying between them. Germline lookup yields CDR1 SNHLY and CDR2 FYNNEI. The CDR3 sequence is 14 residues long.

This chain joins TRBV6-5 and TRBJ2-1; 8 nucleotides align to TRBD2. CDR1 and CDR2 (germline): MNHEY, SVGAGI. J lost 4 bases, V lost 6 bases, and 8 bases had no gene match. CDR3 length equals 15 residues. The chain's CDR3 is CASSKLAGPYNEQFF. For the CDR3, the DNA is TGTGCCAGCAGCAAGCTAGCGGGTCCTTACAATGAGCAGTTCTTC.

V usage is TRBV5-4 and J usage is TRBJ2-1, with TRBD1 identical over 9 bases. Trimming removed 5 bases from V and 8 bases from J; junction bases left unmatched: 8. The CDR3 contains 14 residues. Germline loops: CDR1 SGHNT, CDR2 YYREEE (reference sequence). CDR3 loop: CASSSRDRAYEQFF. CDR3 DNA: TGTGCCAGCAGTTCCCGGGACAGGGCGTATGAGCAGTTCTTC. Using reference TRBV5-4 and TRBJ2-1 for the parts outside the CDR3, the full variable domain is ETGVTQSPTHLIKTRGQQVTLRCSSQSGHNTVSWYQQALGQGPQFIFQYYREEENGRGNFPPRFSGLQFPNYSSELNVNALELDDSALYLCASSSRDRAYEQFFGPGTRLTVL.

The genes are TRBV14 and TRBJ2-7; 11 bases match TRBD2. There are 16 residues in the CDR3. The V gene's germline CDR1 is SGHDN and CDR2 FVKESK. V dropped 1 base and J dropped 7; count of bases not matched to a gene: 9. The CDR3 sequence is CASSQGASGGRWEQYF. CDR3 in DNA: TGTGCCAGCAGCCAAGGGGCTAGCGGGGGGCGTTGGGAGCAGTACTTC.

DNA of the CDR3: TGTGCCAGCAGTTACTCGACAGAGTCCTTCCGAGCGCGGCAGTACTTC. Encoded protein: CASSYSTESFRARQYF. The chain couples TRBV6-5 to TRBJ2-7, with a weak D call TRBD1 (5 bases). The CDR3 contains 16 residues. Germline CDR1 and CDR2: MNHEY and SVGAGI. The germline V and J ends were trimmed by 0 bases and 9 bases, with 21 bases remaining between them.

The chain uses TRBV2 and TRBJ1-6; the match to TRBD1 covers 7 bases. J lost 11 bases, V lost 4 bases, and 8 bases had no gene match. Germline V gene data show CDR1 as SNHLY and CDR2 as FYNNEI. The CDR3 totals 14 residues. The CDR3 DNA reads TGTGCCAGCAGTGGGGAACAGGGGATGACACCCCTCCACTTT. As protein: CASSGEQGMTPLHF.

The V and J genes are TRBV6-2 or TRBV6-3 and TRBJ2-1, with 9 bases lining up with TRBD1. The CDR3 has 16 residues. In germline, CDR1 is MNHEY, CDR2 SVGEGT. V shed 2 bases, J shed 4 bases, and the junction held 6 bases outside the gene matches. CDR3 in DNA: TGTGCCAGCAGTTACGTCCGGGGACAGGGATACAATGAGCAGTTCTTC. This codes for CASSYVRGQGYNEQFF.

The chain recombines TRBV11-2 with TRBJ1-1; possible D gene TRBD1, 5 bases. CDR1 and CDR2 (germline): SGHAT, FQNNGV. Trimming shortened V by 2 bases and J by 6 bases, and 10 bases separated the two germline ends. This CDR3 contains 13 residues. The CDR3 loop is CASSLQGPAEAFF. The CDR3 DNA reads as TGTGCCAGCAGCTTACAGGGCCCTGCTGAAGCTTTCTTT.

V is TRBV19 and J is TRBJ1-2; 7 bases are shared with TRBD1. The V gene end was trimmed by 4 bases and the J gene end by 4 bases; junction bases not matched to a gene: 9. Germline V gives CDR1 LNHDA, CDR2 SQIVND (reference sequence). The CDR3 is made up of 15 amino acids. CDR3 in DNA: TGTGCCAGTAGTACCAAAAGACAGGGTTTCTATGGCTACACCTTC. Translation: CASSTKRQGFYGYTF. The variable domain in full, completed from reference TRBV19 and TRBJ1-2, reads DGGITQSPKYLFRKEGQNVTLSCEQNLNHDAMYWYRQDPGQGLRLIYYSQIVNDFQKGDIAEGYSVSREKKESFPLTVTSAQKNPTAFYLCASSTKRQGFYGYTFGSGTRLTVV.

The chain joins TRBV12-5 to TRBJ2-2; TRBD1 might be the D (6 bases). CDR3 length equals 16 residues. From germline, CDR1 is LGHNT and CDR2 FRNRAP. V lost 5 bases and J 0 bases, leaving 13 bases between the germline ends. The CDR3 spells CASGIPGQSNTGELFF. The CDR3 bases are TGTGCTAGTGGTATACCGGGACAATCGAACACCGGGGAGCTGTTTTTT. The variable domain in full, with the rest retrieved from reference TRBV12-5 and TRBJ2-2, is DARVTQTPRHKVTEMGQEVTMRCQPILGHNTVFWYRQTMMQGLELLAYFRNRAPLDDSGMPKDRFSAEMPDATLATLKIQPSEPRDSAVYFCASGIPGQSNTGELFFGEGSRLTVL.

The chain uses TRBV5-5 and TRBJ1-5; 8 bases are shared with TRBD1. The CDR3 runs 14 residues. V gave up 3 bases and J gave up 9 bases; unmatched junction bases: 8. Germline lookup yields CDR1 SGHKS and CDR2 YYEKEE (reference sequence). Here the CDR3 DNA reads TGTGCCAGCAGCTGGGACAGGAACACTTGGCCCCAGCATTTT. This encodes CASSWDRNTWPQHF.

CDR3 region: CASRNTGGAYEQYF. CDR3 in DNA: TGTGCCAGCAGGAATACAGGGGGCGCCTACGAGCAGTACTTC. This rearrangement joins TRBV3-1 (or the pseudogene TRBV3-2) to TRBJ2-7, with 9 bases identical to TRBD1. Germline V gives CDR1 LGHDT, CDR2 YNNKEL (reference sequence). Germline trimming cut 6 bases from V and 2 bases from J; bases unmatched to any gene: 5. This CDR3 spans 14 amino acids.

V is TRBV4-1 and J is TRBJ2-1; possibly TRBD1 for D (6 bases). Trimming left V 0 bases short and J 7 bases short, with 16 bases between. This CDR3 spans 16 amino acids. Germline V gene data show CDR1 as MGHRA and CDR2 as YSYEKL. CDR3 loop: CASSQDPRGQRNEQFF. The CDR3 DNA reads as TGCGCCAGCAGCCAAGATCCCAGGGGTCAGAGGAATGAGCAGTTCTTC.

V usage is TRBV19 and J usage is TRBJ2-3; possibly TRBD2 for D (7 bases). Trimming removed 4 bases from V and 6 bases from J, with 11 bases in between. Per the germline V gene, CDR1 is LNHDA and CDR2 is SQIVND (reference sequence). The CDR3 is 13 amino acids. CDR3 sequence: CASSRRGADTQYF. The CDR3 DNA reads as TGTGCCAGTAGTAGACGGGGGGCGGATACGCAGTATTTT.

The chain links TRBV5-1 to TRBJ1-6; a weak D match, TRBD1 (6 bases). V dropped 5 bases and J dropped 10 bases, with 22 bases sitting between them. CDR1 SGHRS and CDR2 YFSETQ come from the germline V gene. CDR3 size: 16 residues. CDR3 region: CASRQIGGEFGSPLHF. In DNA form, the CDR3 reads TGCGCCAGCAGGCAAATAGGGGGTGAGTTTGGCTCACCCCTCCACTTT.